The sequence of this T cell receptor (beta chain) was determined in a study of shared clonotypes between healthy human individuals. Study-level points and caveats: What limited the represented genetic and exposure-history diversity was the small number of donors.

A remark on this clone: Its antigen is still unknown.

This CDR3 is built from 15 residues. From germline, CDR1 is MRHNA and CDR2 SNTAGT. The V gene end was trimmed by 6 bases and the J gene end by 3 bases; junction bases not matched to a gene: 6. The donors, healthy adults who were HIV-negative, had experienced no recent acute infections or vaccinations. Everyone who donated was a Caucasian adult who lived in Nashville, Tennessee. Profiling relied on immunoSEQ multiplex PCR, and the TCRdb table lists in-frame clones only, not all of them. The sample yields 2 million to 3 million clones, approximately 93% seen once. This rearrangement joins TRBV6-4 to TRBJ2-1; 9 positions match TRBD2. The sequenced sample consisted of naive CD4+ T cells from PBMCs. Indicated subset: CD45RA+ positively selected. This TCR was recovered from a man in his late teens or twenties in good health. Some clones in this sample may be carry-over from other donors' samples. The CDR3 DNA reads as TGTGCCAGCAGCCAAGTTAGCGGGAGCTACAATGAGCAGTTCTTC. This sequence encodes CASSQVSGSYNEQFF.